This is a list of T cell receptor beta chains from one sample in a study of spatial heterogeneity in lung cancer. MiXCR was run by TCRdb on the 5' RACE reads, yielding one entry per CDR3 protein. The sample shows tens of thousands of distinct CDR3 sequences, 5.5% to 8.5% of them seen only once. Sequenced material: PBMCs, taken at surgery. All receptors come from a male donor with early-stage non-small cell lung cancer. Both conserved end residues are part of each CDR3. Fields, in order: D gene, J gene, V gene, clone size, CDR3 protein, CDR3 DNA. D genes are given only for firm matches. Size is stated for part of the rows, as once, few or many counts, or as a class when the clone is expanded.

d_gene: -
j_gene: TRBJ2-1
v_gene: TRBV7-4
abundance: many
CDR3aa: CASSSPLKRGHVCNEQFF
CDR3nt: TGTGCCAGCAGCTCCCCCTTAAAACGGGGGCACGTGTGCAATGAGCAGTTCTTC

d_gene: -
j_gene: TRBJ1-1
v_gene: TRBV6-5
abundance: many
CDR3aa: CASSYDPNTEAFF
CDR3nt: TGTGCCAGCAGTTACGATCCAAACACTGAAGCTTTCTTT

d_gene: -
j_gene: TRBJ1-2
v_gene: TRBV20-1
abundance: many
CDR3aa: CSAWTSLYGYTF
CDR3nt: TGCAGTGCTTGGACATCCCTCTATGGCTACACCTTC

d_gene: -
j_gene: TRBJ2-5
v_gene: TRBV20-1
abundance: many
CDR3aa: CSATGEGETQYF
CDR3nt: TGCAGTGCTACAGGGGAAGGGGAGACCCAGTACTTC

d_gene: -
j_gene: TRBJ1-5
v_gene: TRBV6-2/TRBV6-3
abundance: -
CDR3aa: CASSYVRDNQPQHF
CDR3nt: TGTGCCAGCAGTTACGTTCGGGACAATCAGCCCCAGCATTTT

d_gene: -
j_gene: TRBJ2-1
v_gene: TRBV5-4
abundance: few
CDR3aa: CASSPRHNEQFF
CDR3nt: TGTGCCAGCAGCCCCCGGCACAATGAGCAGTTCTTC

d_gene: TRBD1
j_gene: TRBJ1-6
v_gene: TRBV4-1
abundance: large
CDR3aa: CASSQERSGTDNSPLHF
CDR3nt: TGCGCCAGCAGCCAAGAAAGATCCGGGACAGATAATTCACCCCTCCACTTT

d_gene: TRBD2
j_gene: TRBJ2-1
v_gene: TRBV19
abundance: few
CDR3aa: CASSNRGLAGGPFLNEQFF
CDR3nt: TGTGCCAGTAGTAATAGGGGACTAGCGGGAGGGCCTTTTCTCAATGAGCAGTTCTTC

d_gene: TRBD1
j_gene: TRBJ2-7
v_gene: TRBV9
abundance: many
CDR3aa: CASSARQGVDEQYF
CDR3nt: TGTGCCAGCAGCGCCCGACAGGGAGTCGACGAGCAGTACTTC

d_gene: -
j_gene: TRBJ1-2
v_gene: TRBV5-1
abundance: many
CDR3aa: CASRVHGGLWYGYTF
CDR3nt: TGCGCCAGCAGAGTTCATGGGGGGCTGTGGTATGGCTACACCTTC

d_gene: -
j_gene: TRBJ2-1
v_gene: TRBV5-1
abundance: many
CDR3aa: CASSLADSRTQGHEQFF
CDR3nt: TGCGCCAGCAGCTTGGCGGACTCCCGAACACAGGGACATGAGCAGTTCTTC

d_gene: -
j_gene: TRBJ1-6
v_gene: TRBV28
abundance: many
CDR3aa: CASIDGSSYNSPLHF
CDR3nt: TGTGCCAGCATCGACGGGAGCTCCTATAATTCACCCCTCCACTTT

d_gene: -
j_gene: TRBJ1-5
v_gene: TRBV5-1
abundance: many
CDR3aa: CASSLIPDQPQHF
CDR3nt: TGCGCCAGCAGCTTGATACCGGATCAGCCCCAGCATTTT

d_gene: -
j_gene: TRBJ2-5
v_gene: TRBV11-2
abundance: many
CDR3aa: CASSRDPLGTQYF
CDR3nt: TGTGCCAGCAGTCGGGACCCCCTAGGGACCCAGTACTTC

d_gene: TRBD1
j_gene: TRBJ1-6
v_gene: TRBV19
abundance: many
CDR3aa: CASSGKLTGANSPLHF
CDR3nt: TGTGCCAGTAGTGGAAAGCTGACAGGGGCTAATTCACCCCTCCACTTT

d_gene: TRBD2
j_gene: TRBJ2-6
v_gene: TRBV29-1
abundance: many
CDR3aa: CSVETRGGNPLSGANVLTF
CDR3nt: TGCAGCGTTGAAACACGCGGGGGGAACCCCCTCTCTGGGGCCAACGTCCTGACTTTC